These 8 T cell receptor beta chains were all obtained from the same sample, sequenced in a study of cytomegalovirus exposure and HLA in healthy donors. The PCR had 60 Vbeta and 13 Jbeta primers. Libraries were prepared by immunoSEQ multiplex PCR; TCRdb keeps only in-frame clonotypes and omits some of them. Of around 130,000 clones listed, around 67% are singletons. Material: PBMCs. These TCRs come from a woman between 35 and 50 years old in good health and CMV-seropositive.

The chain uses TRBV4-3 and TRBJ2-1; TRBD2 aligns across 9 bases. V was pared by 0 bases and J by 10 bases, with 13 bases of the junction left unmatched. Germline CDR1 LGHNA, CDR2 YSLEER. This CDR3 is 17 amino acids long. CDR3: CASSQDQRLAGLGEQFF. The CDR3 DNA follows: TGCGCCAGCAGCCAAGATCAGCGGCTAGCGGGGCTCGGGGAGCAGTTCTTC.

The chain combines TRBV6-1 with TRBJ2-1; 10 positions match TRBD2. CDR3 length equals 15 residues. Germline V CDR1 and CDR2: MNHNS, SASEGT. Trimming removed 7 bases from V and 6 bases from J; junction bases left unmatched: 9. CDR3 region: CASTDGASGSNEQFF. CDR3 sequence (DNA): TGTGCCAGCACCGACGGAGCTAGCGGGAGCAATGAGCAGTTCTTC.

The chain links TRBV5-4 to TRBJ1-4; D uncertain. The germline V gene has CDR1 SGHNT and CDR2 YYREEE (reference sequence). The CDR3 has 14 residues. V was pared by 0 bases and J by 6 bases, with 9 bases between. CDR3 region: CASSLVGGDEKLFF. In nucleotides, the CDR3 is TGTGCCAGCAGCTTGGTTGGCGGGGATGAAAAACTGTTTTTT.

The chain combines TRBV5-4 with TRBJ2-3, with 7 bases aligning to TRBD2. V lost 0 bases to trimming and J lost 2 bases; unmatched junction nucleotides: 12. Germline CDR1 and CDR2: SGHNT and YYREEE (reference sequence). CDR3 length: 18 amino acids. The CDR3 nucleotides are TGTGCCAGCAGCTTGGCCGGCCGGCCTAGCGGAGACACAGATACGCAGTATTTT. Its protein is CASSLAGRPSGDTDTQYF. Looking up the rest from reference TRBV5-4 and TRBJ2-3 gives the full variable domain: ETGVTQSPTHLIKTRGQQVTLRCSSQSGHNTVSWYQQALGQGPQFIFQYYREEENGRGNFPPRFSGLQFPNYSSELNVNALELDDSALYLCASSLAGRPSGDTDTQYFGPGTRLTVL.

The gene calls are TRBV2 and TRBJ2-2; tentative D call: TRBD2 (6 bases). Germline CDR1 reads SNHLY; CDR2 reads FYNNEI. V was trimmed by 11 bases and J by 0 bases, leaving 16 bases between them. This CDR3 contains 15 residues. This CDR3 is CAGRSGFTNTGELFF. CDR3 nucleotides: TGTGCCGGTAGGAGCGGGTTTACGAACACCGGGGAGCTGTTTTTT.

The chain employs TRBV29-1 and TRBJ1-1; 11 bases map to TRBD1. Germline V gives CDR1 SQVTM, CDR2 ANQGSEA. V gave up 7 bases and J gave up 4 bases; unmatched junction bases: 2. The CDR3 has 12 residues. CDR3: CSGGQGGTEAFF. As DNA, the CDR3 is TGCAGCGGGGGACAGGGGGGCACTGAAGCTTTCTTT.

The J gene is TRBJ1-3, the V gene TRBV7-2, with D unresolved. The CDR3 covers 14 residues. Germline V gives CDR1 SGHTA, CDR2 FQGNSA. Trimming shortened V by 2 bases and J by 2 bases, and 7 bases separated the two germline ends. CDR3: CASSLRGAGNTIYF. The CDR3 DNA is TGTGCCAGCAGCTTACGGGGAGCTGGAAACACCATATATTTT.

The chain recombines TRBV5-1 with TRBJ2-7; the match to TRBD2 covers 9 bases. V gave up 6 bases and J gave up 5 bases; unmatched junction bases: 6. Germline lookup yields CDR1 SGHRS and CDR2 YFSETQ. This CDR3 is built from 13 residues. The CDR3 sequence is CASNAGGPNEQYF. CDR3 nucleotides: TGCGCCAGCAACGCGGGAGGGCCTAACGAGCAGTACTTC. The full variable domain, completed using reference TRBV5-1 and TRBJ2-7, is KAGVTQTPRYLIKTRGQQVTLSCSPISGHRSVSWYQQTPGQGLQFLFEYFSETQRNKGNFPGRFSGRQFSNSRSEMNVSTLELGDSALYLCASNAGGPNEQYFGPGTRLTVT.